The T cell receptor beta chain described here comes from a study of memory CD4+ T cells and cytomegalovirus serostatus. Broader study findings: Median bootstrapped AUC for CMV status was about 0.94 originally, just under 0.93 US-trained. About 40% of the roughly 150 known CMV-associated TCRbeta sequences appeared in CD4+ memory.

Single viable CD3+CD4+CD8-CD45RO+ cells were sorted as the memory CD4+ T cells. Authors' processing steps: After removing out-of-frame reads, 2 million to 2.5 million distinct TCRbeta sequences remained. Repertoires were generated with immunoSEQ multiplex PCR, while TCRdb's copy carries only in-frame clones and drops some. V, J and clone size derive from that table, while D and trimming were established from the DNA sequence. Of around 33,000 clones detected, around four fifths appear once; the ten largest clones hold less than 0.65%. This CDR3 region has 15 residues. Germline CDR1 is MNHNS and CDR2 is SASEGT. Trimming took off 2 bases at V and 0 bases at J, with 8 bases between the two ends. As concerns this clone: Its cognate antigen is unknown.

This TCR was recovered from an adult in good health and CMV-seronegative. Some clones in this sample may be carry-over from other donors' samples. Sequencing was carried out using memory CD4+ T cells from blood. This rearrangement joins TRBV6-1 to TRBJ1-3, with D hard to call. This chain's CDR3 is CASSEHSLSGNTIYF. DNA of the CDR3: TGTGCCAGCAGTGAACACTCCCTCTCTGGAAACACCATATATTTT.